This T cell receptor (beta chain) appears in the sequencing data of a study of blood T cell repertoires in COVID-19. Study as a whole: Material from acute and convalescent COVID-19 was sourced from the United States, Italy and Spain.

Clinical history as reported by participants underpinned cohort assignment. In the authors' workflow: Nucleated cell counts were estimated from reference gene primer amplification. Measured with immunoSEQ multiplex PCR; TCRdb has only the in-frame clones, and not every one. V and J calls and clone size come straight from that table; D and trimming were deduced from the DNA. The table has fewer than 300,000 clones, approximately 85% seen once. The source of this sequence is a woman in her 30s who had recovered from COVID-19. Input material: PBMCs or T cells enriched from blood (not recorded which).

The CDR3 loop is CASSLQRVYGNTIYF. In DNA form, the CDR3 reads TGTGCCAGCAGTTTACAGAGGGTTTATGGAAACACCATATATTTT. This rearrangement joins TRBV28 to TRBJ1-3; D call uncertain. The CDR3 runs to 15 residues. Looked up from germline, CDR1 is MDHEN and CDR2 is SYDVKM. Trimming removed 2 bases at V and 3 bases at J, with 11 bases between.